The 14 T cell receptor beta chains presented below share a single source sample, sequenced in a study of T cell responses to AZD1222 COVID-19 vaccine. TCRdb's table, derived via immunoSEQ multiplex PCR, lists solely in-frame clones and lacks some. The sample records more than 95,000 clones, about 89% being singletons. Here the sequenced sample was peripheral blood, taken 28 days after the second dose of the MenACWY control vaccine. Source of these receptors: an adult who received the MenACWY meningococcal vaccine as a control.

This rearrangement joins TRBV7-8 to TRBJ1-1, with 8 bases aligning to TRBD1. The CDR3 is 15 amino acids. Germline loops: CDR1 SGHVS, CDR2 FQNEAQ. J was trimmed by 0 bases and V by 5 bases; bases with no gene match: 5. CDR3 sequence: CASSPGGQVNTEAFF. The CDR3 DNA follows: TGTGCCAGCAGCCCCGGGGGACAGGTGAACACTGAAGCTTTCTTT.

The rearrangement uses TRBV28 and TRBJ1-2; perhaps TRBD1 as D (6 bases). Trimming took off 6 bases at V and 8 bases at J, with 19 bases between the two ends. The CDR3 spans 14 residues. The germline V gene has CDR1 MDHEN and CDR2 SYDVKM. DNA of the CDR3: TGTGCCAGCAGCTCTTCAGGGGCGGGAAGGGGCTACACCTTC. Protein: CASSSSGAGRGYTF.

This clone has a handful of counts. The chain carries TRBV4-2 and TRBJ2-1, with 12 bases identical to TRBD2. CDR3 length: 19 residues. Trimming removed 0 bases from V and 0 bases from J; junction bases left unmatched: 6. Germline CDR1 and CDR2: LGHNA and YNFKEQ. DNA of the CDR3: TGTGCCAGCAGCCAAGAGCTAGCGGGGGGGATGAGCTCCTACAATGAGCAGTTCTTC. Amino acid sequence: CASSQELAGGMSSYNEQFF.

The J gene is TRBJ1-2, the V gene TRBV2, with TRBD1 identical over 9 bases. J lost 8 bases, V lost 10 bases, and 14 bases had no gene match. Germline V gene sequence: CDR1 SNHLY, CDR2 FYNNEI. The CDR3 runs 14 residues. The CDR3 is CATLQGASSRGYTF. CDR3 DNA: TGTGCCACGCTACAGGGGGCGAGTTCTCGAGGCTACACCTTC.

The chain recombines TRBV5-1 with TRBJ1-2; D possibly corresponds to TRBD1 (6 bases). Germline CDR1 SGHRS, CDR2 YFSETQ. V was clipped by 0 bases and J by 8 bases, with 14 bases between them. The CDR3 loop spans 14 amino acids. DNA of the CDR3: TGCGCCAGCAGCTTGGAGGGGGTCTACCCCGGCTACACCTTC. Translated: CASSLEGVYPGYTF.

This clone turned up a few times. The chain employs TRBV4-1 and TRBJ2-7; TRBD2 is a possible D gene (5 bases). There are 16 residues in the CDR3. V was clipped by 5 bases and J by 5 bases, with 22 bases between them. CDR1 and CDR2 from the germline V gene are MGHRA and YSYEKL. CDR3 in DNA: TGCGCCAGCAGCTGGACGGCGGGCCTAGGCATGAACGAGCAGTACTTC. Translating it yields CASSWTAGLGMNEQYF.

This chain joins TRBV7-9 and TRBJ2-7; D unclear. Germline V gives CDR1 SEHNR, CDR2 FQNEAQ (reference sequence). The V gene lost 5 bases and the J gene lost 1 base, with 21 bases spanning the gap. The CDR3 runs to 17 residues. In DNA, the CDR3 is TGTGCCAGCAGCCCCCTAGGTGGAGAACTGCCGTCCTACGAGCAGTACTTC. Its protein product is CASSPLGGELPSYEQYF.

V usage is TRBV28 and J usage is TRBJ2-5; D unclear. Germline V gives CDR1 MDHEN, CDR2 SYDVKM. The V end lost 2 bases, the J end lost 2 bases, and 9 bases lay between the germline ends. The CDR3 spans 14 residues. The CDR3 nucleotides are TGTGCCAGCAGTTTAGGTGGCCAGCAAGAGACCCAGTACTTC. Amino acid sequence: CASSLGGQQETQYF.

V and J are TRBV6-5 and TRBJ2-7; D might be TRBD1 or TRBD2, each matching 5 bases. Germline values: CDR1 MNHEY, CDR2 SVGAGI. The CDR3 consists of 13 residues. V lost 5 bases and J 7 bases, leaving 15 bases between the germline ends. CDR3 in amino acids: CASSRLGDAEQYF. Here the CDR3 DNA reads TGTGCCAGCAGTCGGTTGGGGGACGCGGAGCAGTACTTC.

V usage is TRBV29-1 and J usage is TRBJ1-2; 8 bases map to TRBD1. The CDR3 extends over 15 amino acids. Germline V gene data show CDR1 as SQVTM and CDR2 as ANQGSEA. J was trimmed by 4 bases and V by 1 base; bases with no gene match: 8. The CDR3 is CSVEVNPQGGYGYTF. The CDR3 region has the DNA TGCAGCGTTGAAGTCAACCCACAGGGGGGCTATGGCTACACCTTC. Filled out from reference TRBV29-1 and TRBJ1-2, the complete variable domain reads SAVISQKPSRDICQRGTSLTIQCQVDSQVTMMFWYRQQPGQSLTLIATANQGSEATYESGFVIDKFPISRPNLTFSTLTVSNMSPEDSSIYLCSVEVNPQGGYGYTFGSGTRLTVV.

The rearrangement joins TRBV27 to TRBJ1-4, with 10 bases fitting TRBD1. The junction had 7 bases not matched to a gene; V was cut back by 5 bases and J by 10 bases. Germline loops: CDR1 MNHEY, CDR2 SMNVEV (reference sequence). The CDR3 is made up of 14 amino acids. CDR3 coding DNA: TGTGCCAGCAGTATGGGACAGGGGTTTGGAAAACTGTTTTTT. Translation gives CASSMGQGFGKLFF.

The rearrangement uses TRBV12-3 or TRBV12-4 and TRBJ2-5; D ambiguous. This CDR3 region has 11 residues. With 6 bases removed from V and 4 bases from J, the gap between germline ends came to 6 bases. The CDR3: CASSLIETQYF. As DNA, the CDR3 is TGTGCCAGCAGCCTTATAGAGACCCAGTACTTC.

V gene TRBV5-1 combines with J gene TRBJ2-7; possibly TRBD1 or TRBD2 for D (5 bases each). CDR3 length equals 18 residues. CDR1 and CDR2 (germline): SGHRS, YFSETQ. Trimming cost V 3 bases and J 4 bases, with 26 bases left between them. The CDR3 coding sequence is TGCGCCAGCAGCTGGCCCTCCGGGACCTCAAGGGGTATATACGAGCAGTACTTC. The encoded protein is CASSWPSGTSRGIYEQYF. Together with reference TRBV5-1 and TRBJ2-7, the CDR3 gives the full variable domain: KAGVTQTPRYLIKTRGQQVTLSCSPISGHRSVSWYQQTPGQGLQFLFEYFSETQRNKGNFPGRFSGRQFSNSRSEMNVSTLELGDSALYLCASSWPSGTSRGIYEQYFGPGTRLTVT.

This chain uses TRBV9 with TRBJ2-2; possibly TRBD1 for D (6 bases). V lost 4 bases to trimming and J lost 3 bases, with 16 bases between them. Germline lookup yields CDR1 SGDLS and CDR2 YYNGEE. This CDR3 is 16 amino acids long. The CDR3 loop is CASSFPQGADTGELFF. As DNA, the CDR3 is TGTGCCAGCAGCTTCCCACAGGGAGCGGACACCGGGGAGCTGTTTTTT.